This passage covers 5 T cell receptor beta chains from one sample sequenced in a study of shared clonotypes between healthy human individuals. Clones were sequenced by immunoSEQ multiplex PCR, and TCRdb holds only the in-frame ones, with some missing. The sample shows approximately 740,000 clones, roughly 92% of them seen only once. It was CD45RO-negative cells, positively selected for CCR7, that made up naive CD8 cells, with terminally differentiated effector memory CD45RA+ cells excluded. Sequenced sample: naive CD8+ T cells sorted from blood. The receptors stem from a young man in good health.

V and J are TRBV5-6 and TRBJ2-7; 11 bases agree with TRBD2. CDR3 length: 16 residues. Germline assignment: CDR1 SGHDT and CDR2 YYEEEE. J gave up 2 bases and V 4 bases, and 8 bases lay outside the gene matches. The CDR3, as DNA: TGTGCCAGCAGCACGGGCGGGACTAGCGGTACCTACGAGCAGTACTTC. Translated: CASSTGGTSGTYEQYF.

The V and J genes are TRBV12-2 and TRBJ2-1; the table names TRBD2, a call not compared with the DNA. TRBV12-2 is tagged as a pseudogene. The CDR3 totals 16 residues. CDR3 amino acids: CASRPAGLGKYNEQFF. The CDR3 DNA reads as TGTGCAAGTCGCCCCGCGGGACTAGGGAAGTACAATGAGCAGTTCTTC.

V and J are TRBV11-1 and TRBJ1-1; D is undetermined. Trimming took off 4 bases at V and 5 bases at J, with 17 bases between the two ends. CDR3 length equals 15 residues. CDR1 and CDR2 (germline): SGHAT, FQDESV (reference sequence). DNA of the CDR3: TGTGCCAGCAGCTCGCGACCCGACCTGGTGACTGAAGCTTTCTTT. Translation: CASSSRPDLVTEAFF.

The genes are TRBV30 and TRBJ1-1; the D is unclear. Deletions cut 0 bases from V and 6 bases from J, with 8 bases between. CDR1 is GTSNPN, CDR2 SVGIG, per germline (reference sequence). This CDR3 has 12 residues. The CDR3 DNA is TGTGCCTGGAGTGTACTTTCCTCTGAAGCTTTCTTT. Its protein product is CAWSVLSSEAFF.

The CDR3 is CASSLAGGKANYGYTF. For the CDR3, the DNA is TGTGCCAGCAGTTTAGCAGGGGGAAAAGCTAACTATGGCTACACCTTC. The chain has TRBV27 and TRBJ1-2, with 7 bases matching TRBD1. This CDR3 comprises 16 residues. Unmatched junction bases numbered 6, after V lost 2 bases and J lost 0 bases. The germline CDR1 and CDR2 sequences are MNHEY and SMNVEV (reference sequence).